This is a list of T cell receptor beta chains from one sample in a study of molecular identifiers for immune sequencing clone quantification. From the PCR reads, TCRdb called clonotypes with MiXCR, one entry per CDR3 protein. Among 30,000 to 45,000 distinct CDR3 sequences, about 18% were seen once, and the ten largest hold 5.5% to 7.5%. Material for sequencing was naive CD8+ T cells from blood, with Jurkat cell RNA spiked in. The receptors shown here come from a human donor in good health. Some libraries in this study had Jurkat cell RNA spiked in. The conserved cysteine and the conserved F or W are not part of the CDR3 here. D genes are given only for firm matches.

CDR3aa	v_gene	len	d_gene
SVEGRTSLVRLSTDTQY	TRBV29-1	17	TRBD2
ASSFQADSYEQY	TRBV27	12	-
ASSVEGPGSHNEQF	TRBV9	14	-
ATSDLHGGTDEQF	TRBV24-1	13	-
ASSLDRTGNYEQY	TRBV4-3	13	TRBD1
ASSQPGSNEQF	TRBV7-9	11	-
ASTDSAFDGYT	TRBV6-2/TRBV6-3	11	-
ASSLEMASSYEQY	TRBV7-6	13	-
ASSFLGGADEQY	TRBV7-9	12	-
ATSGQPFYEQY	TRBV12-3/TRBV12-4	11	TRBD1
SGVGTSGPNTQY	TRBV29-1	12	TRBD2
ASSASLYNEQF	TRBV10-2	11	-
SASGGRGNQPQH	TRBV20-1	12	-
ASTSPGTSGIAKNIQY	TRBV6-2/TRBV6-3	16	TRBD2
ASSYGTPYNEQF	TRBV9	12	-
ASSLQGSGELF	TRBV3-1	11	-
ASSNGGDNEQF	TRBV6-6	11	-
ATSRDLGTSNEQF	TRBV15	13	TRBD2
ASSVGTGLVETQY	TRBV9	13	TRBD1
ASSQPGEGRYEQY	TRBV3-1	13	TRBD2
ASSSRDYYNEQF	TRBV6-5	12	TRBD2
ASSFGTLEQY	TRBV7-2	10	-